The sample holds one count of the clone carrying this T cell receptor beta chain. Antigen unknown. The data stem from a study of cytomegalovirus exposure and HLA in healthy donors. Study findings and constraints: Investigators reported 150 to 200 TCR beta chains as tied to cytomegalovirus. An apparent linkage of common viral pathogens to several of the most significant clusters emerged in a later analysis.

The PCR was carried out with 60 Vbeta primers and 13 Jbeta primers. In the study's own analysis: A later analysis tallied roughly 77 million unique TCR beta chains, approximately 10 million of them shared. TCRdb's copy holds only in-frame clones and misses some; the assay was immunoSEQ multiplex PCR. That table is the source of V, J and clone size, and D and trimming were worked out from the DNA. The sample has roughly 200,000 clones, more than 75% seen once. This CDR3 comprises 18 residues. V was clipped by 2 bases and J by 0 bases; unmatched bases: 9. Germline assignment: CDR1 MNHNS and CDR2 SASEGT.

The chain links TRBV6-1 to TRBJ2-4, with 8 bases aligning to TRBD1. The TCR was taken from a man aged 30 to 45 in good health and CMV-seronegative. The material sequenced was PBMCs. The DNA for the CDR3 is TGTGCCAGCAGTGAACGCCAGGGGGCGTCGGTAGCCAAAAACATTCAGTACTTC. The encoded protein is CASSERQGASVAKNIQYF.